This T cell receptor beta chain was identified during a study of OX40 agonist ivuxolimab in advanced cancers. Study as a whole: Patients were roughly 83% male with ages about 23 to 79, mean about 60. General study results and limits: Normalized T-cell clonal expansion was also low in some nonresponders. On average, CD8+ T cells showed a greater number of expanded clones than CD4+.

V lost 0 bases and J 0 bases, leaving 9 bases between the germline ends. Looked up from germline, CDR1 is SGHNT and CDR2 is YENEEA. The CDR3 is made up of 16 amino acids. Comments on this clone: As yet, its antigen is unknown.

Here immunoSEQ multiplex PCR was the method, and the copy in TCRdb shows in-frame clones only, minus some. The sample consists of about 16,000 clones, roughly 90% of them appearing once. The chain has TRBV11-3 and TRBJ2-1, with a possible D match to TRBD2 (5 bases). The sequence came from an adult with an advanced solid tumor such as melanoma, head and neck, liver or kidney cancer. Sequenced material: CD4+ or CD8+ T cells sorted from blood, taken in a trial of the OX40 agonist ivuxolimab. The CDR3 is CASSLDSGSSYNEQFF. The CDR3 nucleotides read TGTGCCAGCAGCTTAGACAGCGGATCCTCCTACAATGAGCAGTTCTTC. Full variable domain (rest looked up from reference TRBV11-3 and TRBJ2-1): EAGVVQSPRYKIIEKKQPVAFWCNPISGHNTLYWYLQNLGQGPELLIRYENEEAVDDSQLPKDRFSAERLKGVDSTLKIQPAELGDSAVYLCASSLDSGSSYNEQFFGPGTRLTVL.